The 5 T cell receptor beta chains given below trace back to one sample, sequenced in a study of cytomegalovirus exposure and HLA in healthy donors. The study ran its PCR with 60 Vbeta and 13 Jbeta primers. Produced via immunoSEQ multiplex PCR; TCRdb's table is partial and in-frame only. The repertoire includes more than 100,000 clones, about four fifths of them detected once, and around 1.3% sits in the top ten. The source material was PBMCs. The source is a woman in her thirties or forties in good health and CMV-seronegative.

This chain's CDR3 is CASSHSHDSRELNSNQPQHF. Written as DNA, the CDR3 is TGCGCCAGCAGCCATAGTCATGACAGCCGGGAGTTAAATAGCAATCAGCCCCAGCATTTT. V usage is TRBV4-1 and J usage is TRBJ1-5; D might be TRBD1 (5 bases). This CDR3 comprises 20 residues. In germline, CDR1 is MGHRA, CDR2 YSYEKL. The V gene lost 3 bases and the J gene lost 0 bases, with 24 bases spanning the gap.

This clone appeared once. J is TRBJ1-6 and V is TRBV7-2; maybe TRBD1 (6 bases). Germline V gene lookup returns CDR1 SGHTA and CDR2 FQGNSA. The CDR3 totals 14 residues. V shed 1 base and J shed 10 bases, with 11 bases lying between them. The CDR3 loop is CASSLEQGRSPLHF. The CDR3, as DNA: TGTGCCAGCAGCTTAGAACAGGGCCGCTCACCCCTCCACTTT.

The V gene is TRBV7-9, the J gene TRBJ1-4; tentatively, D is TRBD1 (6 bases). CDR1 and CDR2 (germline): SEHNR, FQNEAQ (reference sequence). V lost 2 bases and J lost 4, with 17 bases in between. The CDR3 totals 17 residues. This chain's CDR3 is CASSLTTQGPYNEKLFF. Here the CDR3 DNA reads TGTGCCAGCAGCTTAACAACCCAGGGGCCCTATAATGAAAAACTGTTTTTT.

The chain combines TRBV4-3 with TRBJ2-6; weak D call: TRBD1 (5 bases). Trimming cost V 0 bases and J 0 bases, with 6 bases left between them. Germline V CDR1 and CDR2: LGHNA, YSLEER. The length of the CDR3 is 16 residues. The CDR3 loop is CASSQEQGSGANVLTF. The CDR3 DNA is TGCGCCAGCAGCCAAGAGCAGGGCTCTGGGGCCAACGTCCTGACTTTC.

The gene calls are TRBV12-5 and TRBJ2-7; D might be TRBD2 (6 bases). V dropped 4 bases and J dropped 0 bases, with 16 bases sitting between them. This CDR3 is 16 amino acids long. Germline V gives CDR1 LGHNT, CDR2 FRNRAP. Written as DNA, the CDR3 is TGTGCTAGTGGTTCCGACCCGGGACTTACCTCCTACGAGCAGTACTTC. As protein: CASGSDPGLTSYEQYF.